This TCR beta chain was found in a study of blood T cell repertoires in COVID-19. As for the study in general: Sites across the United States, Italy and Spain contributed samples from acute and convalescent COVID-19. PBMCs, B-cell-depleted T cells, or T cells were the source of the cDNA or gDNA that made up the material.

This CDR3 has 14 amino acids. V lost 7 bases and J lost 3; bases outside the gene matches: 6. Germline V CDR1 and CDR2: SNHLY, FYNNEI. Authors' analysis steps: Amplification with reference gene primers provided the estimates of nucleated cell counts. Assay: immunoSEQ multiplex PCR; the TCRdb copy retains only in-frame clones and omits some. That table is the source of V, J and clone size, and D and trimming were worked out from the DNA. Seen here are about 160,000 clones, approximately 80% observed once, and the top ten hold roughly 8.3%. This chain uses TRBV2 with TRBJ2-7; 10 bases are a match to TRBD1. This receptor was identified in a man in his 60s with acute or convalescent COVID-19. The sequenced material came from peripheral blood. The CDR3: CASTAGQGGYEQYF. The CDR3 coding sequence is TGTGCCAGCACCGCCGGACAGGGGGGCTACGAGCAGTACTTC. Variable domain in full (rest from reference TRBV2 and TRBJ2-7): EPEVTQTPSHQVTQMGQEVILRCVPISNHLYFYWYRQILGQKVEFLVSFYNNEISEKSEIFDDQFSVERPDGSNFTLKIRSTKLEDSAMYFCASTAGQGGYEQYFGPGTRLTVT.